These 21 T cell receptor beta chains were sequenced from one sample in a study of monozygotic twins with cystic fibrosis. TCRdb's copy holds only in-frame clones and misses some; the assay was immunoSEQ multiplex PCR. The repertoire holds 20,000 to 25,000 clones, about 97% seen once, with less than 0.15% in the top ten. The specimen sequenced was blood. The receptors originated from a girl aged 5 to 17 with cystic fibrosis.

The V and J genes are TRBV27 and TRBJ1-1; D is possibly TRBD1 (6 bases). This CDR3 has 14 residues. V lost 2 bases and J lost 4, with 11 bases in between. Germline V gene sequence: CDR1 MNHEY, CDR2 SMNVEV (reference sequence). The CDR3: CASSLQGIGTEAFF. The CDR3, as DNA: TGTGCCAGCAGTTTACAGGGGATTGGCACTGAAGCTTTCTTT.

The chain joins TRBV30 to TRBJ1-2; 9 bases agree with TRBD1. V was clipped by 2 bases and J by 2 bases; unmatched bases: 3. The CDR3 is made up of 14 amino acids. CDR1 and CDR2 from the germline V gene are GTSNPN and SVGIG (reference sequence). CDR3 protein: CAWSLGTGNYGYTF. The CDR3, as DNA: TGTGCCTGGAGTCTGGGGACAGGGAACTATGGCTACACCTTC.

The chain employs TRBV7-8 and TRBJ2-7; TRBD2 agrees at 10 bases. The CDR3 length is 16 residues. Germline CDR1 and CDR2: SGHVS and FQNEAQ. V shed 5 bases and J 3 bases; nucleotides not matched to a gene: 10. This CDR3 reads CASSRSGLAEHYEQYF. The CDR3 bases are TGTGCCAGCAGCCGATCTGGACTAGCGGAGCACTACGAGCAGTACTTC.

The CDR3 nucleotides read TGTGCCAGCAGCCCTCGACTAGCGGAAGCCTACGAGCAGTACTTC. Translated: CASSPRLAEAYEQYF. This chain uses TRBV7-9 with TRBJ2-7; 9 bases map to TRBD2. The CDR3 totals 15 residues. Losses at the gene ends were 5 bases for V and 2 bases for J; bases not matched to a gene: 7. In germline, CDR1 is SEHNR, CDR2 FQNEAQ (reference sequence).

The CDR3 spells CASSYTRGEQFF. The CDR3 region has the DNA TGTGCCAGCAGTTACACGCGGGGAGAGCAGTTCTTC. The chain combines TRBV6-5 with TRBJ2-1, with a tentative D call TRBD2 (6 bases). Trimming took off 2 bases at V and 10 bases at J, with 9 bases between the two ends. From germline, CDR1 is MNHEY and CDR2 SVGAGI. The CDR3 is 12 amino acids.

V usage is TRBV6-1 and J usage is TRBJ1-5; the D gene is possibly TRBD1 (6 bases). This CDR3 contains 13 residues. Trimming removed 9 bases at V and 2 bases at J, with 11 bases between. Germline V gene lookup returns CDR1 MNHNS and CDR2 SASEGT. The CDR3 region is CASSDRGNQPQHF. The CDR3 bases are TGTGCCAGTTCGGACAGAGGCAATCAGCCCCAGCATTTT.

The chain combines TRBV4-3 with TRBJ1-1, with unresolved D. This CDR3 comprises 14 residues. Germline V gene lookup returns CDR1 LGHNA and CDR2 YSLEER. Trimming pared 3 bases from V and 5 bases from J, leaving 13 bases between. The CDR3 nucleotides read TGCGCCAGCAGCCATGCGACCTGGTCAACTGAAGCTTTCTTT. Encoded protein: CASSHATWSTEAFF.

The chain uses TRBV28 and TRBJ2-7; 7 nucleotides agree with TRBD1. Trimming cost V 5 bases and J 4 bases; bases outside gene matches: 11. Germline values: CDR1 MDHEN, CDR2 SYDVKM. The CDR3 is 15 residues long. In DNA form, the CDR3 reads TGTGCCAGCAGTGGGACCGACAGGGTCAGTTACGAGCAGTACTTC. It codes for CASSGTDRVSYEQYF.

This clone was recorded only once. This sequence joins TRBV7-9 and TRBJ1-5, with a tentative D call TRBD1 (5 bases). The CDR3 contains 15 residues. CDR1 is SEHNR and CDR2 is FQNEAQ in the germline V gene (reference sequence). V lost 5 bases, J lost 0 bases, and 11 bases lay in between. CDR3 loop: CASSRGGNSNQPQHF. CDR3 nucleotides: TGTGCCAGCAGCCGGGGGGGTAATAGCAATCAGCCCCAGCATTTT. The variable domain in full, completed from reference TRBV7-9 and TRBJ1-5, reads DTGVSQNPRHKITKRGQNVTFRCDPISEHNRLYWYRQTLGQGPEFLTYFQNEAQLEKSRLLSDRFSAERPKGSFSTLEIQRTEQGDSAMYLCASSRGGNSNQPQHFGDGTRLSIL.

The J gene is TRBJ1-2, the V gene TRBV19; D gene ambiguous. The CDR3 sequence is 13 residues long. The germline V gene has CDR1 LNHDA and CDR2 SQIVND (reference sequence). The V gene lost 5 bases and the J gene lost 7 bases, with 14 bases spanning the gap. The CDR3 region is CASSPRTVSGYTF. The CDR3 DNA follows: TGTGCCAGTAGTCCCAGGACCGTGTCTGGCTACACCTTC.

The rearrangement joins TRBV2 to TRBJ1-1; D remains unclear. Trimming shortened V by 5 bases and J by 7 bases, and 8 bases separated the two germline ends. CDR3 size: 11 residues. Germline assignment: CDR1 SNHLY and CDR2 FYNNEI. CDR3 sequence reads: CASSLLDEAFF. Written as DNA, the CDR3 is TGTGCCAGCAGTCTCCTAGATGAAGCTTTCTTT.

The V and J genes are TRBV2 and TRBJ2-1; D remains unclear. The germline gives CDR1 SNHLY, CDR2 FYNNEI. The CDR3 has 15 amino acids. Trimming removed 7 bases at V and 4 bases at J, with 17 bases between. DNA of the CDR3: TGTGCCAGCACCTCCCCAGGCCAGTCATACAATGAGCAGTTCTTC. Protein: CASTSPGQSYNEQFF.

The J gene is TRBJ2-2, the V gene TRBV4-3, with D uncertain. This CDR3 comprises 14 residues. Germline V lookup: CDR1 LGHNA, CDR2 YSLEER. Trimming removed 1 base from V and 2 bases from J, with 5 bases in between. The CDR3 is CASSQGLNTGELFF. CDR3 coding DNA: TGCGCCAGCAGCCAAGGTCTAAACACCGGGGAGCTGTTTTTT.

V and J are TRBV11-2 and TRBJ2-6, with D possibly called TRBD1 or TRBD2 (5 bases each). CDR3 length equals 17 residues. Between the trimmed V and J ends, which lost 1 base and 3 bases, there was a span of 13 bases. The V gene's germline CDR1 is SGHAT and CDR2 FQNNGV. The CDR3 DNA reads TGTGCCAGCAGCTTAGTTCCCGGGGCACGTGGGGCCAACGTCCTGACTTTC. Protein product: CASSLVPGARGANVLTF.

V and J are TRBV6-5 and TRBJ2-5, with D perhaps matching TRBD2 (5 bases). V lost 6 bases, J lost 5 bases, and 19 bases lay in between. CDR1 MNHEY and CDR2 SVGAGI come from the germline V gene. CDR3 length: 15 residues. CDR3 coding DNA: TGTGCCAGCAGCCGATCGGGATCCGGTGGGGAGACCCAGTACTTC. Protein sequence: CASSRSGSGGETQYF.

The chain combines TRBV19 with TRBJ2-7, with D perhaps being TRBD1 or TRBD2 (5 bases each). This CDR3 is 15 amino acids long. Germline CDR1 reads LNHDA; CDR2 reads SQIVND (reference sequence). V lost 6 bases to trimming and J lost 3 bases, with 18 bases between them. The CDR3 spells CASRTSGTGNYEQYF. DNA for the CDR3: TGTGCCAGTAGAACCAGTGGGACGGGAAACTACGAGCAGTACTTC.

The gene calls are TRBV7-8 and TRBJ2-5; 12 bases agree with TRBD2. The CDR3 spans 17 residues. V shed 1 base, J shed 5 bases, and the junction held 8 bases outside the gene matches. Germline CDR1 SGHVS, CDR2 FQNEAQ. The CDR3 sequence is CASSLGRLAGARETQYF. Here the CDR3 DNA reads TGTGCCAGCAGCTTAGGACGACTAGCGGGGGCGCGGGAGACCCAGTACTTC.

The chain combines TRBV25-1 with TRBJ2-2; 15 bases fit TRBD2. This CDR3 comprises 16 residues. CDR1 and CDR2 from the germline V gene are MGHDK and SYGVNS. The trim removed 6 bases at V and 7 bases at J, leaving 6 bases unmatched. The CDR3 here is CASSGLAGGPNGELFF. In DNA, the CDR3 is TGTGCCAGCAGCGGACTAGCGGGAGGGCCGAACGGGGAGCTGTTTTTT.

The chain uses TRBV10-2 and TRBJ1-2; weak D call: TRBD1 (5 bases). V was trimmed by 6 bases and J by 6 bases, leaving 17 bases between them. The CDR3 has 14 amino acids. Germline CDR1 is WSHSY and CDR2 is SAAADI. The CDR3 DNA sequence: TGCGCCAGCAGCCCGGGACCCCCCGGTAATGGCTACACCTTC. The encoded protein is CASSPGPPGNGYTF.

The CDR3 nucleotides are TGTGCCAGCAGCTTAGTGGGGGCCGGGTATGGCTACACCTTC. Its translation is CASSLVGAGYGYTF. The chain carries TRBV7-2 and TRBJ1-2; D possibly corresponds to TRBD1 (6 bases). V gave up 1 base and J gave up 5 bases, with 11 bases separating them. The CDR3 runs 14 residues. The germline CDR1 and CDR2 sequences are SGHTA and FQGNSA.

This chain connects TRBV5-6 to TRBJ1-1; possible D gene TRBD1, 6 bases. Germline assignment: CDR1 SGHDT and CDR2 YYEEEE. Trimming shortened V by 4 bases and J by 0 bases, and 10 bases separated the two germline ends. The CDR3 length is 14 residues. CDR3 in amino acids: CASSQGQMNTEAFF. The CDR3 DNA follows: TGTGCCAGCAGCCAAGGACAGATGAACACTGAAGCTTTCTTT.